This TCR beta chain was recorded in a study of blood T cell repertoires in COVID-19. Across the whole study: There were acute and convalescent COVID-19 samples, and they came from the United States, Italy and Spain. PBMCs, B-cell-depleted T cells, or T cells were the source of the cDNA or gDNA that made up the material.

In the authors' methods: Amplification of reference gene primers was used by the study to estimate nucleated cell counts. This table comes from immunoSEQ multiplex PCR, and its TCRdb copy is limited to in-frame clones, with some not included. V, J and clone size are taken as reported in that table, and D and trimming were inferred from the DNA itself. Of 150,000 to 170,000 clones in the sample, approximately 83% are singletons; the top ten hold 25% to 30%. V dropped 0 bases and J dropped 4 bases, with 10 bases sitting between them. Germline CDR1 LGHDT, CDR2 YNNKEL (reference sequence). This CDR3 is built from 16 residues. In its sample, this clone was seen a few times.

Sequencing input: peripheral blood. This sequence originates from a woman in her fifties or sixties with acute or convalescent COVID-19. V and J are TRBV3-1 (or the pseudogene TRBV3-2) and TRBJ2-6, with unresolved D. The CDR3 here is CASSQDQWAGANVLTF. In DNA form, the CDR3 reads TGTGCCAGCAGCCAAGATCAGTGGGCCGGGGCCAACGTCCTGACTTTC.